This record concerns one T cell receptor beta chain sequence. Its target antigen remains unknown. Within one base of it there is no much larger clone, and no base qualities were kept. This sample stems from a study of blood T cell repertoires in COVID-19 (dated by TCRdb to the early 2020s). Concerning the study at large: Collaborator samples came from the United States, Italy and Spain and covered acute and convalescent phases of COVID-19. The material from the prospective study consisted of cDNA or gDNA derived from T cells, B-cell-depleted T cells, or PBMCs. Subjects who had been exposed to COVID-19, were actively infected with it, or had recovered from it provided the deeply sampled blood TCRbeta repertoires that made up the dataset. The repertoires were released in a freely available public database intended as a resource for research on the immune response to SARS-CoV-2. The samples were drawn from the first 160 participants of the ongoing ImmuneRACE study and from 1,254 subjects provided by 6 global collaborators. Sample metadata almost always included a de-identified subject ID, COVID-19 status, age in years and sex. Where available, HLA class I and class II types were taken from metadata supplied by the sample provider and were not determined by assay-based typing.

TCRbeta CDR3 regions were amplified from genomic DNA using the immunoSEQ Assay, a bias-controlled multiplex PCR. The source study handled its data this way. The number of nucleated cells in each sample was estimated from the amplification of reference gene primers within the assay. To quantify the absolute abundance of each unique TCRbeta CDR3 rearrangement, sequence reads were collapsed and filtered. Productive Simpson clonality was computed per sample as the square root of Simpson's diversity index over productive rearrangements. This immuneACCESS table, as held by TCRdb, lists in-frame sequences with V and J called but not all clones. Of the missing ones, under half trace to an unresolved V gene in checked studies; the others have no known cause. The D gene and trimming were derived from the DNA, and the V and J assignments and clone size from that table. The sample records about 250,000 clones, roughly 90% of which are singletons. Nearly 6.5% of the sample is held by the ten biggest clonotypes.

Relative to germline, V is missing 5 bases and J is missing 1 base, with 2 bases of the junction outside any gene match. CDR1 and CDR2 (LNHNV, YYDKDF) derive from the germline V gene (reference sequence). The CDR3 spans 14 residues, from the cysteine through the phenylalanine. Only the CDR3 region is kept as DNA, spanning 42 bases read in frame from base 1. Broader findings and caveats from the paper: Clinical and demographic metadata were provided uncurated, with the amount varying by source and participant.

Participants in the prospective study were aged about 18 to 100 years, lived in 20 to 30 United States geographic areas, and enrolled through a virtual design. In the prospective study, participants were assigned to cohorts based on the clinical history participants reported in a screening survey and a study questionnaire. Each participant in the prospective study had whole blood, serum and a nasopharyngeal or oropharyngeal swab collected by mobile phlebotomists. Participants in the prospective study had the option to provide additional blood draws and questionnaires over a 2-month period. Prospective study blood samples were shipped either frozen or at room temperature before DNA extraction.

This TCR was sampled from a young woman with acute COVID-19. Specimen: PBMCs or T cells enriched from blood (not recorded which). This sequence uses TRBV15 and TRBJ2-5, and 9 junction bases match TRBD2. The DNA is TGTGCCACCAGCGGTAGCGGGAGCCAAGAGACCCAGTACTTC. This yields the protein CATSGSGSQETQYF.